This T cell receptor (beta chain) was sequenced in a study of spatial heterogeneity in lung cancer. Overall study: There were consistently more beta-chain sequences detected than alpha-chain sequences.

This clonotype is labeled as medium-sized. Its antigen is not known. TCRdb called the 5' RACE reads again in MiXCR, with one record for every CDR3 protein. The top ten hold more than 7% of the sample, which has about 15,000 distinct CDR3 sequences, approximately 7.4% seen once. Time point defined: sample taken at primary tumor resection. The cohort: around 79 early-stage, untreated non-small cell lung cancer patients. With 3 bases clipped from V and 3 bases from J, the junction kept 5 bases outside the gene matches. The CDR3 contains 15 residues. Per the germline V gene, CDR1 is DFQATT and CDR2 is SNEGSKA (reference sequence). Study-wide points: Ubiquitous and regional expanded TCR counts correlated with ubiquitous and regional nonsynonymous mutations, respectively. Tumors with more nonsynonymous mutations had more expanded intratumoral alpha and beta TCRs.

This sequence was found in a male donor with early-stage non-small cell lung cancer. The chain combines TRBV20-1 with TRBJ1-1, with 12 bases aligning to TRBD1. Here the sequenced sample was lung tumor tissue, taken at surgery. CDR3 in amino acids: CSASRDRGRDTEAFF. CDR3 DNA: TGCAGTGCTAGCCGGGACAGGGGGCGTGACACTGAAGCTTTCTTT.